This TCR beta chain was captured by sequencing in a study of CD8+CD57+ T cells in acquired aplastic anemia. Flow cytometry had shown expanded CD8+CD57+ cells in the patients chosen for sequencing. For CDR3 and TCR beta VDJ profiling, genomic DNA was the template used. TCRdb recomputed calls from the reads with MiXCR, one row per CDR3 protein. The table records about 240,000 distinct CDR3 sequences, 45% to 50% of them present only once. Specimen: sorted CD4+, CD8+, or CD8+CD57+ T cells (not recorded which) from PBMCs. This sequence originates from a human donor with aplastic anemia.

CDR3 nucleotide sequence: TGTGCCACCAGCACTAACCGACTAGCGGGAGAGTACGAGCAGTACTTC. As protein: CATSTNRLAGEYEQYF. The chain uses TRBV15 and TRBJ2-7; 12 nucleotides agree with TRBD2. The length of the CDR3 is 16 residues. CDR1 is LNHNV, CDR2 YYDKDF, per germline (reference sequence). V trimming: 4 bases; J trimming: 4 bases; junction bases outside the gene matches: 8. Combining the CDR3 with reference TRBV15 and TRBJ2-7 gives the whole variable domain DAMVIQNPRYQVTQFGKPVTLSCSQTLNHNVMYWYQQKSSQAPKLLFHYYDKDFNNEADTPDNFQSRRPNTSFCFLDIRSPGLGDTAMYLCATSTNRLAGEYEQYFGPGTRLTVT.